Listed below are T cell receptor beta chains from one sample, sequenced in a study of OX40 agonist ivuxolimab in advanced cancers. Sequenced by immunoSEQ multiplex PCR; TCRdb stores in-frame clones only, minus some. The sample includes about 80,000 clones, 80% to 90% of them seen just once. Specimen: CD4+ or CD8+ T cells sorted from blood, collected in a trial of the OX40 agonist ivuxolimab. The receptor set was obtained from an adult with an advanced solid tumor such as melanoma, head and neck, liver or kidney cancer. CDR3s include the opening cysteine and the closing phenylalanine or tryptophan. The order of the fields is clone size, D gene, J gene, V gene, CDR3 DNA, CDR3 protein. D genes are given only for firm matches. Some rows have no size entry. The others give once, few or many, or a class for an expanded clone.

>once|TRBD2|TRBJ2-7|TRBV28
TGTGCCAGCAGTTCCGCTAGCGGGGGGTCGTACGAGCAGTACTTC
CASSSASGGSYEQYF
>-|TRBD1|TRBJ2-2|TRBV7-2
TGTGCCAGCAGCTTAGGGACAGGGAGGAACACCGGGGAGCTGTTTTTT
CASSLGTGRNTGELFF
>-|TRBD1|TRBJ1-2|TRBV6-5
TGTGCCAGCAGGCCGACAGGGGGCGGAGTGGGCTACACCTTC
CASRPTGGGVGYTF
>-|-|TRBJ2-7|TRBV6-1
TGTGCCAGCCGATCCGGGACGGGAAATTACGAGCAGTACTTC
CASRSGTGNYEQYF
>-|-|TRBJ2-2|TRBV7-9
TGTGCCAGCAGCATGGGGGGTTTGATGGGGACCGGGGAGCTGTTTTTT
CASSMGGLMGTGELFF
>-|-|TRBJ1-2|TRBV7-9
TGTGCCAGCAGCTTAGACCGGGGTCATCATGGCTACACCTTC
CASSLDRGHHGYTF
>-|TRBD1|TRBJ1-2|TRBV6-6
TGTGCCAGCAGTTACGGGAGGGGGCAGGGCTACACCTTC
CASSYGRGQGYTF
>-|-|TRBJ2-3|TRBV14
TGTGCCAGCAGCCTGGGGATTTCTAGCACAGATACGCAGTATTTT
CASSLGISSTDTQYF
>-|-|TRBJ1-2|TRBV14
TGTGCCAGCAGCCCACTCGTCAGGTACCTAGCTAACTATGGCTACACCTTC
CASSPLVRYLANYGYTF
>-|TRBD2|TRBJ2-7|TRBV28
TGTGCCAGCAAGACTAGCGGGAGAAGCTACGAGCAGTACTTC
CASKTSGRSYEQYF
>-|-|TRBJ1-1|TRBV30
TGTGCCTGGGTTACCCCCCGAGGGAACACTGAAGCTTTCTTT
CAWVTPRGNTEAFF
>-|TRBD1|TRBJ2-4|TRBV7-9
TGTGCCAGCAGCCAAAAGGGACAGAAAAACATTCAGTACTTC
CASSQKGQKNIQYF
>-|-|TRBJ1-5|TRBV19
TGTGCCAGTAGTATGGGTAGGGGAAGCAATCAGCCCCAGCATTTT
CASSMGRGSNQPQHF
>few|TRBD1|TRBJ1-3|TRBV19
TGTGCCAGTAGTCCGCCGACAGGGTTTGGAAACACCATATATTTT
CASSPPTGFGNTIYF
>-|-|TRBJ1-1|TRBV9
TGTGCCAGCAGCGTATTCGGGAACACTGAAGCTTTCTTT
CASSVFGNTEAFF
>-|-|TRBJ2-7|TRBV4-2
TGTGCCAGCAGCCAAGTTTCCCAGGGAGGACGCGAGCAGTACTTC
CASSQVSQGGREQYF
>-|TRBD1|TRBJ2-4|TRBV6-1
TGTGCCAGCAGTGAAGTAACAGGGGGCGGCATTCAGTACTTC
CASSEVTGGGIQYF
>-|-|TRBJ1-1|TRBV4-1
TGCGCCAGCAGCCGAGGGATGACGAACACTGAAGCTTTCTTT
CASSRGMTNTEAFF
>few|-|TRBJ2-7|TRBV30
TGTGCCTGGAGGGTCCGTTCCTACGAGCAGTACTTC
CAWRVRSYEQYF
>-|-|TRBJ1-5|TRBV27
TGTGCCAGCAACCGAAAGGGGGGCAATCAGCCCCAGCATTTT
CASNRKGGNQPQHF
>-|-|TRBJ1-3|TRBV5-1
TGCGCCAGCAGCTTGGATCTGGGGGCGAGTTCTGGAAACACCATATATTTT
CASSLDLGASSGNTIYF
>few|-|TRBJ1-1|TRBV28
TGTGCCAGCAGAGGGAGGCCGGAAGCTTTCTTT
CASRGRPEAFF
>-|TRBD1|TRBJ2-6|TRBV4-3
TGCGCCAGCAGCCAAACAGGGGGCTTTGCCAACGTCCTGACTTTC
CASSQTGGFANVLTF
>-|-|TRBJ2-3|TRBV19
TGTGCCAGTAGTATAGCGCGGACGGCAGATACGCAGTATTTT
CASSIARTADTQYF
>-|-|TRBJ2-2|TRBV6-1
TGTGCCAGCTGGAGGAACACCGGGGAGCTGTTTTTT
CASWRNTGELFF
>-|TRBD1|TRBJ1-2|TRBV7-8
TGTGCCAGCAGCCCTTACAGACAGGGAAGGCTCTATGGCTACACCTTC
CASSPYRQGRLYGYTF
>-|TRBD1|TRBJ1-3|TRBV5-1
TGCGCCAGTAGCTTGCTTCCGACGGGACAGGGGGCGACTGGAAACACCATATATTTT
CASSLLPTGQGATGNTIYF
>-|-|TRBJ1-5|TRBV27
TGTGCCAGCAGTAGCTTAGGGGCGTATAGCAATCAGCCCCAGCATTTT
CASSSLGAYSNQPQHF
>few|TRBD1|TRBJ1-1|TRBV5-4
TGTGCCAGCAGCCTTCGGACAGGGGGCTCCATATTGAACACTGAAGCTTTCTTT
CASSLRTGGSILNTEAFF
>-|-|TRBJ1-1|TRBV7-8
TGTGCCAGCAGCTCCTCATCGGGGGCACGGAACACTGAAGCTTTCTTT
CASSSSSGARNTEAFF
>-|-|TRBJ2-7|TRBV18
TGTGCCAGCTCACCACGGCCCCCCTCGTGGGAGCAGTACTTC
CASSPRPPSWEQYF